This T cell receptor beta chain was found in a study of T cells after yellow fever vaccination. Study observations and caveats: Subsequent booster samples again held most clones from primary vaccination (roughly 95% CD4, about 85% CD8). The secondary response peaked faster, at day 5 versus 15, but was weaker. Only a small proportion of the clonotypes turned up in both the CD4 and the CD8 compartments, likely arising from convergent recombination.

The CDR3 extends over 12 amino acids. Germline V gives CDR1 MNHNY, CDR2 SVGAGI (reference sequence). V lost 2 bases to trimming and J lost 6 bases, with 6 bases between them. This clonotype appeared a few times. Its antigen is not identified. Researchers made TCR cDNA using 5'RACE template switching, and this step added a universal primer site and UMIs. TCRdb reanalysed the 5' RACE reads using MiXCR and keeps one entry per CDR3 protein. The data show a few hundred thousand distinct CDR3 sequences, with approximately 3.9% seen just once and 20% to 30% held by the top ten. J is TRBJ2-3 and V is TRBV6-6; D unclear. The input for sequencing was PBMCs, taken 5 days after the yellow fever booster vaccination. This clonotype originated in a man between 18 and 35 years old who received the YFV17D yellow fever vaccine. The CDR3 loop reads CASSYIRDTQYF. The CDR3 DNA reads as TGTGCCAGCAGTTACATTCGGGATACGCAGTATTTT.